Below are 13 T cell receptor beta chains sequenced from a single sample in a study of blood T cell repertoires in COVID-19. The method was immunoSEQ multiplex PCR; TCRdb's version includes in-frame clones alone and lacks a portion of them. The sample has fewer than 350,000 clones, about 89% seen once; the top ten hold approximately 8.8%. Specimen: PBMCs or T cells enriched from blood (not recorded which). Receptor source: a woman aged 40 to 50 who had recovered from COVID-19.

The V and J genes are TRBV6-5 and TRBJ1-1; 7 nucleotides match TRBD1. The germline gives CDR1 MNHEY, CDR2 SVGAGI. The CDR3 loop spans 15 amino acids. V was pared by 2 bases and J by 4 bases, with 7 bases of the junction left unmatched. CDR3: CASSYATGDVTEAFF. CDR3 coding DNA: TGTGCCAGCAGTTACGCTACAGGGGATGTCACTGAAGCTTTCTTT.

This chain links TRBV6-5 with TRBJ2-1; 8 bases line up with TRBD1. The CDR3 length is 15 residues. The germline V gene encodes CDR1 MNHEY and CDR2 SVGAGI. J was trimmed by 8 bases and V by 6 bases; bases with no gene match: 12. The CDR3 loop is CASRGADRGSDEQFF. The CDR3 coding sequence is TGTGCCAGCAGAGGGGCCGACAGGGGATCCGATGAGCAGTTCTTC.

This chain joins TRBV28 and TRBJ2-6; TRBD1 matches at 8 bases. This CDR3 has 18 residues. V was clipped by 5 bases and J by 0 bases; unmatched bases: 9. Germline CDR1 is MDHEN and CDR2 is SYDVKM. As DNA, the CDR3 is TGTGCCAGCAGTGAAACGACAGGGGTCCCCTCTGGGGCCAACGTCCTGACTTTC. It codes for CASSETTGVPSGANVLTF.

The rearrangement uses TRBV27 and TRBJ2-1; D is perhaps TRBD1 (6 bases). CDR1 is MNHEY, CDR2 SMNVEV, per germline (reference sequence). This CDR3 comprises 14 residues. The V end lost 7 bases, the J end lost 4 bases, and 14 bases lay between the germline ends. The CDR3 DNA sequence: TGTGCCAGCAATACAGGGACAAATTACAATGAGCAGTTCTTC. Residues: CASNTGTNYNEQFF.

This clone was detected a few times. The rearrangement joins TRBV6-2 or TRBV6-3 to TRBJ2-1, with D uncertain. The CDR3 has 12 residues. V shed 5 bases and J shed 9 bases, with 11 bases lying between them. Germline loops: CDR1 MNHEY, CDR2 SVGEGT. This CDR3 is CASSLTDAEQFF. DNA of the CDR3: TGTGCCAGCAGTCTAACTGATGCTGAGCAGTTCTTC.

The chain uses TRBV7-2 and TRBJ1-5; 7 bases agree with TRBD1. The CDR3 has 15 residues. The germline V gene encodes CDR1 SGHTA and CDR2 FQGNSA. V was pared by 6 bases and J by 0 bases, with 5 bases of the junction left unmatched. The CDR3, as DNA: TGTGCCAGCAGTGAACAGGGGTATAGCAATCAGCCCCAGCATTTT. Translating it yields CASSEQGYSNQPQHF.

The CDR3, as DNA: TGCGCCAGCAGCTTGGAGGTAGTGGCGGCCTCCTACAATGAGCAGTTCTTC. Protein: CASSLEVVAASYNEQFF. The chain combines TRBV5-1 with TRBJ2-1; D is undetermined. Germline assignment: CDR1 SGHRS and CDR2 YFSETQ. The CDR3 is 17 amino acids. V shed 0 bases and J shed 0 bases, with 13 bases lying between them.

The rearrangement links TRBV15 to TRBJ1-3; D is ambiguous. This CDR3 spans 14 amino acids. The germline V gene has CDR1 LNHNV and CDR2 YYDKDF (reference sequence). Trimming removed 5 bases at V and 0 bases at J, with 8 bases between. CDR3 region: CATSVPNSGNTIYF. Here the CDR3 DNA reads TGTGCCACCAGCGTCCCCAACTCTGGAAACACCATATATTTT.

V is TRBV7-2 and J is TRBJ2-3; 7 positions agree with TRBD2. CDR1 and CDR2 from the germline V gene are SGHTA and FQGNSA. This CDR3 has 15 amino acids. V shed 5 bases, J shed 4 bases, and the junction held 9 bases outside the gene matches. The CDR3 nucleotides read TGTGCCAGCAGCCTAAGTAGCGGGCAAGCAGATACGCAGTATTTT. It specifies CASSLSSGQADTQYF.

DNA for the CDR3: TGTGCCAGCAGCCAAGATCAGGGGACTAGAGGTACCGGGGAGCTGTTTTTT. It is translated as CASSQDQGTRGTGELFF. The chain links TRBV3-1 (or the pseudogene TRBV3-2) to TRBJ2-2; TRBD2 matches 8 bases. V shed 0 bases, J shed 5 bases, and the junction held 8 bases outside the gene matches. Germline V gene data show CDR1 as LGHDT and CDR2 as YNNKEL (reference sequence). This CDR3 has 17 residues.

V gene TRBV4-3 combines with J gene TRBJ2-7; D perhaps matches TRBD1 (6 bases). The germline CDR1 and CDR2 sequences are LGHNA and YSLEER. This CDR3 comprises 14 residues. Between the trimmed V and J ends, which lost 3 bases and 3 bases, there was a span of 12 bases. The CDR3 bases are TGCGCCAGCAGCCATACTGGACAGAGCTACGAGCAGTACTTC. Its protein is CASSHTGQSYEQYF.

On this clone itself: The junction and the germline gene differ at one end; a read error may be behind it. This chain connects TRBV9 to TRBJ2-1; 10 nucleotides agree with TRBD1. Germline loops: CDR1 SGDLS, CDR2 YYNGEE. This CDR3 spans 12 amino acids. CDR3 bases: TGTGCCAGCAGCTCTTGGGACAGGGGATGGGTCTTC. It is translated as CASSSWDRGWVF. Supplemented by reference TRBV9 and TRBJ2-1, the full variable domain reads DSGVTQTPKHLITATGQRVTLRCSPRSGDLSVYWYQQSLDQGLQFLIQYYNGEERAKGNILERFSAQQFPDLHSELNLSSLELGDSALYFCASSSWDRGWVFGPGTRLTVL.

The chain recombines TRBV29-1 with TRBJ2-2; D possibly corresponds to TRBD1 (6 bases). V was clipped by 4 bases and J by 4 bases, with 13 bases between them. Germline V gene data show CDR1 as SQVTM and CDR2 as ANQGSEA. This CDR3 spans 14 amino acids. CDR3 DNA sequence: TGCAGCGTTGGTTTTGGGGGCGGCACCGGGGAGCTGTTTTTT. It is translated as CSVGFGGGTGELFF.